This TCR beta chain was observed in a study of T cell repertoires in cytomegalovirus infection. Overall study context: It was the public TCR beta signatures that indicated both CMV infection and matching HLA type.

Turning to this clonotype: What it binds is not known.

V was pared by 0 bases and J by 5 bases, with 6 bases of the junction left unmatched. The germline V gene encodes CDR1 SGHRS and CDR2 YFSETQ. The CDR3 has 16 amino acids. Regarding the study as a whole: The ex vivo response was dominated by HLA-C-restricted CMV-specific TCR beta clonotypes.

MiXCR, run by TCRdb on the reads, gives a single entry per CDR3 protein. This table has approximately 590,000 distinct CDR3 sequences, over 35% appearing once. This sample comprised cultured PBMCs, obtained from culture after CMV antigen stimulation. V gene TRBV5-1 combines with J gene TRBJ1-5, with 9 bases identical to TRBD1. This receptor was taken from a human donor in good health (CMV status not recorded). Some clones in this sample may be carry-over from other donors' samples. CDR3 loop: CASSLDGQGSDQPQHF. CDR3 in DNA: TGCGCCAGCAGCTTGGATGGACAGGGGTCGGATCAGCCCCAGCATTTT.